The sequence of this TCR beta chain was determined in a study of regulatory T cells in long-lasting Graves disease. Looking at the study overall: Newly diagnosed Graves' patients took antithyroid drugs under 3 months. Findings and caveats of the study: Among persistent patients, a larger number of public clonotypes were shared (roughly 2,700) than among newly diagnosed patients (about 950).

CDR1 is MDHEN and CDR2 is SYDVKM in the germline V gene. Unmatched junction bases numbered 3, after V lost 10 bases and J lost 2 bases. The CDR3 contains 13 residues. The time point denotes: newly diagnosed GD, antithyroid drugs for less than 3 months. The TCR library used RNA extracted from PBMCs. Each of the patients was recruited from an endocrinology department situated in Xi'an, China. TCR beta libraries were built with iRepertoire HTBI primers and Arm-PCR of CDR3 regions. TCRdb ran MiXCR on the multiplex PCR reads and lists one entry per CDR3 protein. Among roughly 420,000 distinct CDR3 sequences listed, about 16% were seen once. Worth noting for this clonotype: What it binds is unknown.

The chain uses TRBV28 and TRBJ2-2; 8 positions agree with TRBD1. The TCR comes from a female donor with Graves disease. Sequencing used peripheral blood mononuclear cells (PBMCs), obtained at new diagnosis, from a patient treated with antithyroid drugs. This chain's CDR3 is CANGQGNTGELFF. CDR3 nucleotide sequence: TGTGCCAACGGACAGGGAAACACCGGGGAGCTGTTTTTT.